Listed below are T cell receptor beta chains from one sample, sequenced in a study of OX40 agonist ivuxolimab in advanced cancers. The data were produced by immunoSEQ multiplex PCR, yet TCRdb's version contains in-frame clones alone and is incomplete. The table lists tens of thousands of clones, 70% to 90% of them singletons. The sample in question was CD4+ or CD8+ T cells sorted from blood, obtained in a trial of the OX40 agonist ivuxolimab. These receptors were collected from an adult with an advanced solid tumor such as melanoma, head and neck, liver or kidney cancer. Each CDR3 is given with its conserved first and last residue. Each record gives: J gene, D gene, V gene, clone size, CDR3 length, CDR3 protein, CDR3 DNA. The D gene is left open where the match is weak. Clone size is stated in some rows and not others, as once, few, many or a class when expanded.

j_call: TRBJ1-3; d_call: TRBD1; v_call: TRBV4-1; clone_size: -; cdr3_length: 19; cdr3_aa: CASSQDIATGSLSGNTIYF; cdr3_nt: TGCGCCAGCAGCCAAGATATTGCGACAGGGTCTCTTTCTGGAAACACCATATATTTT
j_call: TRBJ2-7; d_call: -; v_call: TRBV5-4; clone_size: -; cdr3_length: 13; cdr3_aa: CAWASWSSYEQYF; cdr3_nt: TGTGCCTGGGCATCCTGGTCCTCCTACGAGCAGTACTTC
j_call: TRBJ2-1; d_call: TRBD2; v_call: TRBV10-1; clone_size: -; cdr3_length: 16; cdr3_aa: CASSESSSGGDNEQFF; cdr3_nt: TGCGCCAGCAGTGAGTCGTCGAGCGGGGGGGACAATGAGCAGTTCTTC
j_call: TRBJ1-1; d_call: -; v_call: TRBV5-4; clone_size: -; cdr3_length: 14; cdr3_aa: CASSRGGGGTEAFF; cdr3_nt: TGTGCCAGCAGTCGCGGGGGAGGTGGCACTGAAGCTTTCTTT
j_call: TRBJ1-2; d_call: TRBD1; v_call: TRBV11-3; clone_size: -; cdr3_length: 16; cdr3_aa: CASSSYGQVVSYGYTF; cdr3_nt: TGTGCCAGCAGCTCTTACGGACAGGTCGTGTCCTATGGCTACACCTTC
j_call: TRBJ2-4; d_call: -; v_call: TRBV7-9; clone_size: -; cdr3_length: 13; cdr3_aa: CASSPLSRSIQYF; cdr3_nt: TGTGCCAGCAGCCCCTTGAGTAGGAGCATTCAGTACTTC
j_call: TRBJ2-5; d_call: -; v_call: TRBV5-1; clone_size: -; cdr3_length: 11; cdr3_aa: CASSTSETQYF; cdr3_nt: TGCGCCAGCAGCACAAGTGAGACCCAGTACTTC
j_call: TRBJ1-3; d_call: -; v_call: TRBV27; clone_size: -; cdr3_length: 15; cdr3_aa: CASSPLSTPGNTIYF; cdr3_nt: TGTGCCAGCAGTCCCCTCTCGACCCCTGGAAACACCATATATTTT
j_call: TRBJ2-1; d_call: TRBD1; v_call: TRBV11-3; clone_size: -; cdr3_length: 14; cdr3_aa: CASSSGQGADEQFF; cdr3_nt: TGTGCCAGCAGTTCCGGACAGGGGGCTGATGAGCAGTTCTTC
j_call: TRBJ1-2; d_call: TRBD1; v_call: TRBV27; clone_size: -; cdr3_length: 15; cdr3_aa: CASSLKGAPNYGYTF; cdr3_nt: TGTGCCAGCAGTCTCAAGGGGGCGCCTAACTATGGCTACACCTTC
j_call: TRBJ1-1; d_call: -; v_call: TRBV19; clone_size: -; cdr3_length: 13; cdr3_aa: CASGPRENTEAFF; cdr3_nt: TGTGCCAGCGGGCCGCGAGAGAACACTGAAGCTTTCTTT
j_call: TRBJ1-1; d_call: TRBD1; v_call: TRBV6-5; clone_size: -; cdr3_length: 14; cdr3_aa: CASTDSGGWTEAFF; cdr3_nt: TGTGCCAGCACCGACTCAGGGGGCTGGACTGAAGCTTTCTTT
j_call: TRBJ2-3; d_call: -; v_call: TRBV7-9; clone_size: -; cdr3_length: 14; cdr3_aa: CASREGSSTDTQYF; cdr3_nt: TGTGCCAGCAGAGAGGGGTCTAGCACAGATACGCAGTATTTT
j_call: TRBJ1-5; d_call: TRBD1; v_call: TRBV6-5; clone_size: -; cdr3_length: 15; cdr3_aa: CASSRDRVSNQPQHF; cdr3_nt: TGTGCCAGCAGCAGGGACAGGGTAAGCAATCAGCCCCAGCATTTT
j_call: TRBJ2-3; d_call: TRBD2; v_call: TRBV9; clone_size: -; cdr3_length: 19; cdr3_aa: CASSVGTSGGASSTDTQYF; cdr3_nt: TGTGCCAGCAGCGTAGGGACTAGCGGGGGGGCCTCGAGCACAGATACGCAGTATTTT
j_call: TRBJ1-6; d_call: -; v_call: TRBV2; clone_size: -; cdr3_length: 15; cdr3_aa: CASSQESSYNSPLHF; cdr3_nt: TGTGCCAGCAGCCAAGAGAGCTCCTATAATTCACCCCTCCACTTT
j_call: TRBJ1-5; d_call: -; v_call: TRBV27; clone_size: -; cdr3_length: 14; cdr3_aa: CASSSEGQGQPQHF; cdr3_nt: TGTGCCAGCAGTTCGGAGGGGCAAGGACAGCCCCAGCATTTT
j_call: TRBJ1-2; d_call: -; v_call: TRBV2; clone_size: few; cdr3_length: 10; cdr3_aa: CASGDYGYTF; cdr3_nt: TGTGCGAGCGGTGACTATGGCTACACCTTC
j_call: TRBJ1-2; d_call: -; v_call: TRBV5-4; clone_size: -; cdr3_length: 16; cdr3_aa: CASSLGGQGSGYGYTF; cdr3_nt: TGTGCCAGCAGCTTGGGTGGGCAGGGATCCGGCTATGGCTACACCTTC
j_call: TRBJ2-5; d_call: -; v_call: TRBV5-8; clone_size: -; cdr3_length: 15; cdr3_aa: CASRAPARYQETQYF; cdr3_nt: TGTGCCAGCAGAGCCCCAGCGAGGTACCAAGAGACCCAGTACTTC
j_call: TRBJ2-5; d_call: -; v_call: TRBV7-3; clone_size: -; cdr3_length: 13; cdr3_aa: CASSLTSGETQYF; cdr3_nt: TGTGCCAGCAGCTTAACTAGCGGTGAGACCCAGTACTTC
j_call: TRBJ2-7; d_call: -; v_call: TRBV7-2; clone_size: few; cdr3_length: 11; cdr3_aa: CASSLSNEQYF; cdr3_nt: TGTGCCAGCAGCCTTTCCAACGAGCAGTACTTC
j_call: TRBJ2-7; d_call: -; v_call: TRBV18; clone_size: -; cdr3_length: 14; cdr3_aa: CASSRAPDQYEQYF; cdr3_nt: TGTGCCAGCTCACGGGCCCCGGACCAATACGAGCAGTACTTC
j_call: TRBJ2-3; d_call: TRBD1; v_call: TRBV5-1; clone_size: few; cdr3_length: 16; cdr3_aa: CASTLGGQGKSDTQYF; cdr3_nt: TGCGCCAGCACCCTGGGGGGACAGGGGAAGTCCGATACGCAGTATTTT
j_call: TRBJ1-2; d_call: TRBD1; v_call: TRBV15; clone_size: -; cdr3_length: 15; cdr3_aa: CATSGQTGANYGYTF; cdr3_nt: TGTGCCACCAGCGGCCAGACAGGGGCCAACTATGGCTACACCTTC
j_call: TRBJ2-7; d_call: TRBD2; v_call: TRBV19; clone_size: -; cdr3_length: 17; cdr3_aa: CASSTGLAGVRLYEQYF; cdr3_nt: TGTGCCAGTAGTACGGGACTAGCGGGGGTTCGACTCTACGAGCAGTACTTC
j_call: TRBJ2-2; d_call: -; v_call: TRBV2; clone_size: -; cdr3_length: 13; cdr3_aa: CASSLEGTGELFF; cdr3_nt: TGTGCCAGCAGCCTAGAAGGCACCGGGGAGCTGTTTTTT
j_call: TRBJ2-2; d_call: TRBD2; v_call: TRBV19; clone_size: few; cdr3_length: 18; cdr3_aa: CASSSRTSGGPITGELFF; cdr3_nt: TGTGCCAGTAGTTCCCGGACTAGCGGGGGGCCCATCACCGGGGAGCTGTTTTTT
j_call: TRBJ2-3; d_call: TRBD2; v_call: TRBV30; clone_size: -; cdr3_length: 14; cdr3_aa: CAWSVGAGKDTQYF; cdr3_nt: TGTGCCTGGAGTGTAGGAGCGGGGAAAGATACGCAGTATTTT
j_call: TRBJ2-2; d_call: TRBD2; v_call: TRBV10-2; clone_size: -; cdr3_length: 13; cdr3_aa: CASFSGGPGELFF; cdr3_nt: TGCGCCAGCTTCAGCGGGGGCCCCGGGGAGCTGTTTTTT
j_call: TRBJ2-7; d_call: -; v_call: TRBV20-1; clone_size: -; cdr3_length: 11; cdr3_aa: CSARVGHEQYF; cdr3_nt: TGCAGTGCTAGGGTGGGACACGAGCAGTACTTC
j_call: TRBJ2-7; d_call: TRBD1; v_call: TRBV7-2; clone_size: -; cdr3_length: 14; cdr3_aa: CASSSRDRVYEQYF; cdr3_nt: TGTGCCAGCAGCTCCCGGGACAGGGTCTACGAGCAGTACTTC
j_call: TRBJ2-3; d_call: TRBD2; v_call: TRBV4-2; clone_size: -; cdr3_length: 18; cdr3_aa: CASSQVNLEAGGLYTQYF; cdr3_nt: TGTGCCAGCAGCCAAGTAAACCTCGAAGCGGGGGGGCTGTATACGCAGTATTTT
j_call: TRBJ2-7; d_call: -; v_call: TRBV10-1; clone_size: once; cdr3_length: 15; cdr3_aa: CATWPHRDTKYEQYF; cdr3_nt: TGCGCCACCTGGCCGCACCGGGACACAAAATACGAGCAGTACTTC
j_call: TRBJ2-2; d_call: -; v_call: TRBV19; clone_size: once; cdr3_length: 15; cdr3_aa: CASSTGQSNTGELFF; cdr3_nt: TGTGCCAGTAGTACCGGACAGTCGAACACCGGGGAGCTGTTTTTT
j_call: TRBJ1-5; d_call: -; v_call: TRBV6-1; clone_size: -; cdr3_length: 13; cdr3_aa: CASIYGSNQPQHF; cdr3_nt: TGTGCCAGCATATACGGTAGCAATCAGCCCCAGCATTTT
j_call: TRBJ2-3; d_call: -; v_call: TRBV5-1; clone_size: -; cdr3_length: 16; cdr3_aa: CASSLPLGGFGDTQYF; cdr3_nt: TGCGCCAGCAGCCTACCCCTGGGCGGGTTCGGAGATACGCAGTATTTT
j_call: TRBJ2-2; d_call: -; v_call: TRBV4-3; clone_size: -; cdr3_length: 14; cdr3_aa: CASSQEADTGELFF; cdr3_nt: TGCGCCAGCAGCCAAGAGGCGGACACCGGGGAGCTGTTTTTT
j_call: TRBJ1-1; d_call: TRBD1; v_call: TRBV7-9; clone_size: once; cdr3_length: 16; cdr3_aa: CASSPRDSDMNTEAFF; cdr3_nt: TGTGCCAGCAGCCCTCGGGACAGCGATATGAACACTGAAGCTTTCTTT
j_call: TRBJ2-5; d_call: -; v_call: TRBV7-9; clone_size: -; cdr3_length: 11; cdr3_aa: CASSQRETQYF; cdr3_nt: TGTGCCAGCAGCCAGCGCGAGACCCAGTACTTC
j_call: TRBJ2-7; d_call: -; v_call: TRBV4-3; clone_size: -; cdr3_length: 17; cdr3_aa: CASSQDRSGHISYEQYF; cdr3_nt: TGCGCCAGCAGCCAAGATCGCTCGGGACACATCTCCTACGAGCAGTACTTC
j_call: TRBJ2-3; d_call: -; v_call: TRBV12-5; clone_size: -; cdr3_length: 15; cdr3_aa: CASGSPGAPADTQYF; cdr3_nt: TGTGCTAGTGGCTCCCCCGGAGCTCCCGCAGATACGCAGTATTTT
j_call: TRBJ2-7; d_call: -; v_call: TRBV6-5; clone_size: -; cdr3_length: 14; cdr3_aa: CASSSQGNSYEQYF; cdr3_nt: TGTGCCAGCAGTTCCCAGGGGAATTCCTACGAGCAGTACTTC
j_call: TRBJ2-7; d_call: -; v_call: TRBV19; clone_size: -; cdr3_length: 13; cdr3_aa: CASSKQGFYEQYF; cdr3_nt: TGTGCCAGTAGTAAACAGGGATTCTACGAGCAGTACTTC
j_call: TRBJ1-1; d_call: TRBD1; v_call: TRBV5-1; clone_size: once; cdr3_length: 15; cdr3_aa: CASSLSGTGDTEAFF; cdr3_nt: TGCGCCAGCAGCTTATCCGGGACAGGGGACACTGAAGCTTTCTTT